This T cell receptor beta chain was recorded in a study of blood T cell repertoires in COVID-19. Background on the study: Sites in the United States, Italy and Spain provided acute and convalescent COVID-19 samples. Nucleic acid was either cDNA or gDNA, and it came from T cells, B-cell-depleted T cells, or PBMCs.

Original data processing: Estimated nucleated cell counts came from reference gene primer amplification. Using immunoSEQ multiplex PCR, the repertoire was profiled, and TCRdb retains in-frame clones only, with some absent. The DNA was the basis for D and trimming; V, J and clone size are from that table. The sample has roughly 250,000 clones; around 90% are singletons. The germline V gene has CDR1 KGHDR and CDR2 SFDVKD. The length of the CDR3 is 13 residues. Trimming took off 4 bases at V and 6 bases at J, with 8 bases between the two ends. This clone was detected only once. The V and J genes are TRBV24-1 and TRBJ2-2; D possibly corresponds to TRBD1 (6 bases). This clonotype was obtained from a man aged 55 to 70 who had recovered from COVID-19. Sequenced sample: peripheral blood. The DNA of the CDR3 is TGTGCCACCAGTGAAAACAGGGCCGGGGAGCTGTTTTTT. Translation gives CATSENRAGELFF.